A selection of T cell receptor beta chains follows, all from one sample in a study of T-cell memory formation after mild COVID-19. TCRdb reprocessed the 5' RACE reads with MiXCR, giving one entry per CDR3 protein. This sample yields roughly 620,000 distinct CDR3 sequences, of which under 20% are seen a single time; around 11% belongs to the top ten. The specimen was PBMCs or a T cell subset sorted from them (not recorded which). The receptors come from an adult woman who had mild COVID-19 (a few samples of this study predate the infection). Cell type and time point are not known. CDR3s include the opening cysteine and the closing phenylalanine or tryptophan. A D gene is named only where the DNA matches it firmly. Clone size is not always given. Where it is, it says once, few, many or a class for expanded clones.

.	.	TRBJ1-1	TRBV12-3/TRBV12-4	TGTGCCAGCAGTTTGCCCTACGCTGCTGAAGCTTTCTTT	CASSLPYAAEAFF
.	few	TRBJ2-5	TRBV19	TGTGCCAGTAGTGGGCTGCAGACCCAGTACTTC	CASSGLQTQYF
TRBD1	.	TRBJ2-1	TRBV20-1	TGCAGTGCCTCCGGGACAGGGGTCGCAAGGGTGCAGTTCTTC	CSASGTGVARVQFF
.	few	TRBJ2-7	TRBV20-1	TGCAGTGCTAGAGCCGACACCTCCTACGAGCAGTACTTC	CSARADTSYEQYF
.	few	TRBJ2-3	TRBV6-1	TGTGCCAGCAGACGAGCAGCCATTAGCACAGATACGCAGTATTTT	CASRRAAISTDTQYF
TRBD1	.	TRBJ1-2	TRBV5-6	TGTGCCAGCAGCTTTGTGACGACAGGGAACTATGGCTACACCTTC	CASSFVTTGNYGYTF
.	once	TRBJ2-7	TRBV2	TGTGCCAGCACCACCGTCTACGAGCAGTACTTC	CASTTVYEQYF
.	few	TRBJ2-1	TRBV5-1	TGCGCCAGCAGCTTGGTAGGGGCCTCCTCCTACAATGAGCAGTTCTTC	CASSLVGASSYNEQFF
TRBD2	many	TRBJ2-1	TRBV11-3	TGTGCCAGCAGCTCGCTAGCGGGAGGGTACAATGAGCAGTTCTTC	CASSSLAGGYNEQFF
TRBD1	.	TRBJ2-7	TRBV9	TGTGCCAGCAGCGTAGCGTGGGACAGTTCCTACGAGCAGTACTTC	CASSVAWDSSYEQYF
.	.	TRBJ1-1	TRBV5-6	TGTGCCAGCAGCTTTTATGGAAAGATGAACACTGAAGCTTTCTTT	CASSFYGKMNTEAFF
.	.	TRBJ1-2	TRBV30	TGTGCCTGGAGGTTGGGACCGTTCTATGGCTACACCTTC	CAWRLGPFYGYTF
TRBD1	many	TRBJ1-4	TRBV28	TGTGCCAGCAGGGGGACAGCGGCAACTAATGAAAAACTGTTTTTT	CASRGTAATNEKLFF
TRBD2	few	TRBJ2-3	TRBV7-3	TGTGCCAGCAGCGACCGGACTAGCGCAGATACGCAGTATTTT	CASSDRTSADTQYF
.	few	TRBJ2-3	TRBV3-1	TGTGCCAGCAGCTATAAATGGGCAGATACGCAGTATTTT	CASSYKWADTQYF
.	few	TRBJ2-7	TRBV5-1	TGCGCCAGCAGCTTGGAGGGATTAGGGATCTTCTACGAGCAGTACTTC	CASSLEGLGIFYEQYF
.	.	TRBJ2-7	TRBV6-2/TRBV6-3	TGTGCCAGCAGAACATACACAGGATCGTACTTC	CASRTYTGSYF